The T cell receptor beta chain described here comes from a study of OX40 agonist ivuxolimab in advanced cancers. On the study more broadly: The dose-escalation group included hepatocellular carcinoma, melanoma, renal cell carcinoma and head and neck cancer. Study results and limitations: A proportion of nonresponders additionally exhibited low normalized T-cell clonal expansion. At doses 0.1 to 3.0 mg/kg, CD4+ and CD8+ clones expanded. Expanded clones belonging to CD8+ T cells outnumbered, on average, those of CD4+.

Only in-frame clones appear in the TCRdb table, and some are missing; sequencing was by immunoSEQ multiplex PCR. This sample has roughly 76,000 clones, with about 88% found just once. Germline values: CDR1 KGHSH, CDR2 LQKENI. There are 15 residues in the CDR3. V lost 4 bases to trimming and J lost 2 bases; unmatched junction nucleotides: 8. On this clone itself: Its cognate antigen is unknown.

This receptor was taken from an adult with an advanced solid tumor such as melanoma, head and neck, liver or kidney cancer. This sequence joins TRBV18 and TRBJ2-7, with TRBD1 matching 7 bases. The sample consisted of CD4+ or CD8+ T cells sorted from blood, taken in a trial of the OX40 agonist ivuxolimab. The CDR3 DNA follows: TGTGCCAGCTCACAACGGGACAGCGGAACCTACGAGCAGTACTTC. Protein: CASSQRDSGTYEQYF.